This note documents a single TCR beta chain sequence. Its matching antigen is unknown. The sample is drawn from a study of Ad26.COV2.S vaccination and SARS-CoV-2 variants. Whole-study context: Ad26.COV2.S was injected intramuscularly once or twice, 56 days apart.

Stated treatment: about 20 received Ad26.COV2.S at low or high dose, single or two shots; about five received placebo; per-sample allocation not given. On day 63 after the first injection, vaccine and placebo recipients gave samples. Profiling relied on immunoSEQ multiplex PCR, and the TCRdb table lists in-frame clones only, not all of them. The table has fewer than 600,000 clones, about 88% seen once. Broader study findings: Participants in the vaccine arm had higher spike-specific TCR breadth; placebo recipients had lower. Reportedly, spike-specific CD8+ and CD4+ T cell responses achieved substantial breadth once vaccination had taken place. Using TCR breadth and depth analyses may have led to underestimated total T cell responses.

CDR1 is SGHVS and CDR2 is FQNEAQ in the germline V gene. The CDR3 length is 12 residues. V was pared by 2 bases and J by 8 bases, with 7 bases between. The sequence came from a person aged 18-60 years who received the Ad26.COV2.S COVID-19 vaccine or a placebo. The chain employs TRBV7-8 and TRBJ1-5; the D is unclear. The sample here was peripheral blood, taken in a trial of Ad26.COV2.S vaccine versus placebo. The CDR3 bases are TGTGCCAGCAGCTTAAGATCGGAGCCCCAGCATTTT. Translated, it gives CASSLRSEPQHF.